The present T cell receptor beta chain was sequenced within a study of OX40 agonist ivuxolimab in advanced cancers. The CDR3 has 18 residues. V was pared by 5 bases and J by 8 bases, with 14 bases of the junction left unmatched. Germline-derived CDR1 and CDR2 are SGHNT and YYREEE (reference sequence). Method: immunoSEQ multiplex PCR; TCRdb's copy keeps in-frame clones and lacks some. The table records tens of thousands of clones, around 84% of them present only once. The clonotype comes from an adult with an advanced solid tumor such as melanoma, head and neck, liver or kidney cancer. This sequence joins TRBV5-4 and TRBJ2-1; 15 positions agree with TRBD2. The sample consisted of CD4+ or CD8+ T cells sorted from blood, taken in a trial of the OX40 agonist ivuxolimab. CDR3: CASSPLVGTSGRRDEQFF. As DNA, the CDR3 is TGTGCCAGCAGTCCTTTAGTGGGGACTAGCGGGAGGAGGGATGAGCAGTTCTTC.